The sequence of this T cell receptor beta chain was determined in a study of blood T cell repertoires in COVID-19. Sequenced by immunoSEQ multiplex PCR; TCRdb stores in-frame clones only, minus some. This sample yields 200,000 to 250,000 clones, of which about nine tenths are seen a single time; more than 3.5% belongs to the top ten. Adults between roughly 18 and 89 years of age took part from about two dozen US areas. Grouping used clinical history reported by participants in a survey and questionnaire. This CDR3 region has 13 residues. Germline V gene lookup returns CDR1 SNHLY and CDR2 FYNNEI. Trimming stripped 5 bases from V and 0 bases from J, with 5 bases between.

This sequence originates from a woman aged 40 to 50 with acute COVID-19. The sequencing sample was made of PBMCs or T cells enriched from blood (not recorded which). This chain connects TRBV2 to TRBJ1-3; D call uncertain. The CDR3 region has the DNA TGTGCCAGCAGTTCCGGCTCTGGAAACACCATATATTTT. It yields the protein CASSSGSGNTIYF.